Following are 26 T cell receptor beta chains from one sample sequenced in a study of blood T cell repertoires in COVID-19. The repertoire was sequenced with immunoSEQ multiplex PCR; TCRdb's copy has only in-frame clones and lacks some. The sample holds more than 250,000 clones, around four fifths seen once. Sequencing used peripheral blood. These receptors originate from a woman between 50 and 59 years old with acute or convalescent COVID-19.

This clone was seen only a few times. The CDR3 loop is CASSSTPGLANTGELFF. Here the CDR3 DNA reads TGTGCCAGCAGCTCTACGCCGGGACTAGCGAACACCGGGGAGCTGTTTTTT. This chain connects TRBV9 to TRBJ2-2; 8 bases line up with TRBD2. Germline lookup yields CDR1 SGDLS and CDR2 YYNGEE. V dropped 4 bases and J dropped 0; count of bases not matched to a gene: 8. This CDR3 is 17 amino acids long.

V is TRBV5-1 and J is TRBJ1-2; D unclear. Per the germline V gene, CDR1 is SGHRS and CDR2 is YFSETQ. The CDR3 is 11 residues long. V lost 5 bases and J 3 bases, leaving 5 bases between the germline ends. In DNA, the CDR3 is TGCGCCAGCAGACAGTACTATGGCTACACCTTC. Translation: CASRQYYGYTF. The whole variable domain, remainder taken from reference TRBV5-1 and TRBJ1-2, is KAGVTQTPRYLIKTRGQQVTLSCSPISGHRSVSWYQQTPGQGLQFLFEYFSETQRNKGNFPGRFSGRQFSNSRSEMNVSTLELGDSALYLCASRQYYGYTFGSGTRLTVV.

The chain combines TRBV18 with TRBJ2-3, with 11 bases lining up with TRBD2. Germline lookup yields CDR1 KGHSH and CDR2 LQKENI. Losses at the gene ends were 3 bases for V and 2 bases for J; bases not matched to a gene: 4. The CDR3 contains 16 residues. CDR3 loop: CASSPLTSGVTDTQYF. DNA for the CDR3: TGTGCCAGCTCACCCTTGACTAGCGGGGTCACAGATACGCAGTATTTT.

The chain joins TRBV5-1 to TRBJ1-1, with 10 nucleotides matching TRBD1. The CDR3 spans 15 residues. Germline V gives CDR1 SGHRS, CDR2 YFSETQ. Germline trimming cut 4 bases from V and 8 bases from J; bases unmatched to any gene: 11. Here the CDR3 DNA reads TGCGCCAGCAGCGCCGGGACAGGGGTACCACGCGAAGCTTTCTTT. Translating it yields CASSAGTGVPREAFF. Using reference TRBV5-1 and TRBJ1-1 for the parts outside the CDR3, the full variable domain is KAGVTQTPRYLIKTRGQQVTLSCSPISGHRSVSWYQQTPGQGLQFLFEYFSETQRNKGNFPGRFSGRQFSNSRSEMNVSTLELGDSALYLCASSAGTGVPREAFFGQGTRLTVV.

The chain has TRBV3-1 (or the pseudogene TRBV3-2) and TRBJ1-4; 8 bases are a match to TRBD1. V lost 4 bases, J lost 8 bases, and 6 bases stayed unmatched. Germline V lookup: CDR1 LGHDT, CDR2 YNNKEL (reference sequence). The CDR3 length is 14 residues. CDR3 nucleotides: TGTGCCAGCAGCCCATGGACAGGGCCGGAAAAACTGTTTTTT. It codes for CASSPWTGPEKLFF.

The V gene is TRBV7-3, the J gene TRBJ2-2, with D possibly being TRBD1 (5 bases). The CDR3 loop spans 16 amino acids. CDR1 is SGHTA, CDR2 FQGTGA, per germline. Trimming removed 5 bases at V and 6 bases at J, with 19 bases between. The CDR3 protein is CASSPGWGAGAGELFF. The CDR3 DNA is TGTGCCAGCAGCCCCGGATGGGGCGCTGGCGCCGGGGAGCTGTTTTTT.

In nucleotides, the CDR3 is TGCGCCAGCACACCTCAGGGGGAACTGCCGGACACCATATATTTT. This codes for CASTPQGELPDTIYF. The chain uses TRBV5-1 and TRBJ1-3; 7 bases map to TRBD1. The J segment lost 8 bases and the V segment lost 6 bases, leaving 14 bases of the junction unmatched. From germline, CDR1 is SGHRS and CDR2 YFSETQ. The CDR3 is made up of 15 amino acids.

This clone was seen only a few times. This chain joins TRBV7-3 and TRBJ2-5; D might be TRBD2 (7 bases). V lost 1 base, J lost 5 bases, and 11 bases lay in between. Germline V CDR1 and CDR2: SGHTA, FQGTGA. This CDR3 region has 14 residues. The CDR3 here is CASSLRGGAETQYF. The CDR3 DNA reads TGTGCCAGCAGCTTAAGGGGGGGCGCGGAGACCCAGTACTTC.

This clone has a single count. The genes are TRBV5-1 and TRBJ2-3; a weak D match, TRBD2 (7 bases). The CDR3 consists of 16 residues. V lost 0 bases and J lost 3, with 14 bases in between. Germline V lookup: CDR1 SGHRS, CDR2 YFSETQ. The chain's CDR3 is CASSLGGGPRTDTQYF. The CDR3 coding sequence is TGCGCCAGCAGCTTGGGGGGGGGCCCCCGAACAGATACGCAGTATTTT.

Notes on this clone: Its ends do not fully match the called genes, so a read error is possible. This chain connects TRBV10-3 to TRBJ1-1; 7 bases are a match to TRBD1. The germline gives CDR1 ENHRY, CDR2 SYGVKD. CDR3 length equals 12 residues. CDR3 sequence (DNA): TGTGCCATCAGTATACAGGAGGGACAGACTCACTTT. Translation gives CAISIQEGQTHF.

This rearrangement joins TRBV7-2 to TRBJ2-1; 8 bases map to TRBD2. The germline V gene has CDR1 SGHTA and CDR2 FQGNSA. This CDR3 is 19 amino acids long. J lost 8 bases, V lost 1 base, and 19 bases had no gene match. The CDR3 region has the DNA TGTGCCAGCAGCTTAGAATATAGGGGCGAGCGGGAGCGGGGCGATGAGCAGTTCTTC. It translates to CASSLEYRGERERGDEQFF. Based on the CDR3 plus reference TRBV7-2 and TRBJ2-1, the full variable domain is GAGVSQSPSNKVTEKGKDVELRCDPISGHTALYWYRQSLGQGLEFLIYFQGNSAPDKSGLPSDRFSAERTGGSVSTLTIQRTQQEDSAVYLCASSLEYRGERERGDEQFFGPGTRLTVL.

Details on this clone: This specimen includes other DNA sequences encoding the same CDR3. The CDR3 DNA sequence: TGTGCCACCAGTGCCCCGGGCACAGATACGCAGTATTTT. It codes for CATSAPGTDTQYF. The chain carries TRBV24-1 and TRBJ2-3, with D unclear. V gave up 5 bases and J gave up 1 base, with 6 bases separating them. Germline V gene data show CDR1 as KGHDR and CDR2 as SFDVKD. The CDR3 is 13 amino acids.

The CDR3 bases are TGTGCCTGGATCCCCCCGGAGGACCGACAAAATTCACCCCTCCACTTT. This codes for CAWIPPEDRQNSPLHF. The gene calls are TRBV30 and TRBJ1-6; unclear D gene. Germline V gene lookup returns CDR1 GTSNPN and CDR2 SVGIG (reference sequence). Deletions cut 4 bases from V and 7 bases from J, with 20 bases between. CDR3 length equals 16 residues.

The chain carries TRBV20-1 and TRBJ1-2, with no clear D. This CDR3 is built from 11 residues. V was trimmed by 3 bases and J by 4 bases, leaving 6 bases between them. Looked up from germline, CDR1 is DFQATT and CDR2 is SNEGSKA (reference sequence). This CDR3 reads CSASGGYGYTF. The CDR3 DNA reads as TGCAGTGCTAGCGGCGGCTATGGCTACACCTTC.

The V call is TRBV21-1, the J call TRBJ2-5; the table's TRBD2 call for D was not verified on the DNA. TRBV21-1 is a pseudogene locus. CDR3 size: 12 residues. CDR3 DNA: TGTGCCAGCAGCAAAGTGAGAGAGACCCAGTACTTC. Residues: CASSKVRETQYF.

The chain uses TRBV19 and TRBJ1-5, with D unresolved. Germline loops: CDR1 LNHDA, CDR2 SQIVND (reference sequence). This CDR3 has 16 residues. Trimming cost V 2 bases and J 1 base, with 12 bases left between them. As DNA, the CDR3 is TGTGCCAGTAGTATAAAACGAGGGAAGAGCAATCAGCCCCAGCATTTT. Translating gives CASSIKRGKSNQPQHF.

V usage is TRBV19 and J usage is TRBJ2-1; D perhaps matches TRBD2 (6 bases). V dropped 5 bases and J dropped 10 bases, with 21 bases sitting between them. The CDR3 covers 15 residues. Germline values: CDR1 LNHDA, CDR2 SQIVND (reference sequence). For the CDR3, the DNA is TGTGCCAGTAGTGGGGCGGACTATAAAGAAAGAGAGCAGTTCTTC. It yields the protein CASSGADYKEREQFF.

In its sample, this clone was seen once. This rearrangement joins TRBV7-8 to TRBJ1-3; D is unclear. Germline CDR1 SGHVS, CDR2 FQNEAQ. The CDR3 runs 13 residues. Trimming removed 9 bases at V and 0 bases at J, with 9 bases between. This chain's CDR3 is CASTLSSGNTIYF. CDR3 coding DNA: TGTGCCAGTACGCTAAGCTCTGGAAACACCATATATTTT. Combining the CDR3 with reference TRBV7-8 and TRBJ1-3 gives the whole variable domain GAGVSQSPRYKVAKRGQDVALRCDPISGHVSLFWYQQALGQGPEFLTYFQNEAQLDKSGLPSDRFFAERPEGSVSTLKIQRTQQEDSAVYLCASTLSSGNTIYFGEGSWLTVV.

The chain carries TRBV2 and TRBJ1-2; D not certain. CDR3 length: 14 residues. The germline V gene encodes CDR1 SNHLY and CDR2 FYNNEI. V lost 7 bases to trimming and J lost 2 bases, with 14 bases between them. This CDR3 is CASISPAGNYGYTF. As DNA, the CDR3 is TGTGCCAGCATATCCCCAGCAGGAAACTATGGCTACACCTTC.

The chain uses TRBV7-2 and TRBJ2-7; perhaps TRBD2 as D (5 bases). This CDR3 region has 15 residues. Trimming pared 3 bases from V and 0 bases from J, leaving 12 bases between. The germline CDR1 and CDR2 sequences are SGHTA and FQGNSA. The CDR3 coding sequence is TGTGCCAGCAGCTTCCGTCCGGGGTACTCCTACGAGCAGTACTTC. Translated, it gives CASSFRPGYSYEQYF.

This clone has only one observation. V is TRBV5-4 and J is TRBJ1-1; TRBD1 agrees at 7 bases. Germline V gene lookup returns CDR1 SGHNT and CDR2 YYREEE (reference sequence). The CDR3 is made up of 14 amino acids. Trimming at V came to 1 base and at J to 1 base, leaving 1 base not matched to a gene. The DNA of the CDR3 is TGTGCCAGCAGCTTGCAGGGGGGGAACACTGAAGCTTTCTTT. Amino acids: CASSLQGGNTEAFF.

This rearrangement joins TRBV27 to TRBJ2-3; a possible D gene is TRBD1 (5 bases). This CDR3 region has 14 residues. CDR1 MNHEY and CDR2 SMNVEV come from the germline V gene (reference sequence). The V gene lost 3 bases and the J gene lost 2 bases, with 9 bases spanning the gap. CDR3 nucleotides: TGTGCCAGCAGTTTTACCAGGGACACAGATACGCAGTATTTT. Translation: CASSFTRDTDTQYF.

This sequence joins TRBV5-1 and TRBJ2-3, with TRBD2 identical over 11 bases. The V gene end was trimmed by 1 base and the J gene end by 6 bases; junction bases not matched to a gene: 4. Germline lookup yields CDR1 SGHRS and CDR2 YFSETQ. CDR3 length: 15 amino acids. DNA for the CDR3: TGCGCCAGCAGCTTGTATAGCGGGAGGGCGGATACGCAGTATTTT. This gives the protein CASSLYSGRADTQYF.

A few counts support this clone. This chain joins TRBV2 and TRBJ1-3; 9 nucleotides agree with TRBD1. The length of the CDR3 is 15 residues. Germline CDR1 reads SNHLY; CDR2 reads FYNNEI. J gave up 1 base and V 4 bases, and 2 bases lay outside the gene matches. CDR3 sequence (DNA): TGTGCCAGCAGTGCGGACAGGGGATCTGGAAACACCATATATTTT. It is translated as CASSADRGSGNTIYF.

The CDR3 DNA reads TGTGCCAGCAACTTTAGTGGACAGGGGGCCACCGGGGAGCTGTTTTTT. It translates to CASNFSGQGATGELFF. This chain joins TRBV7-7 and TRBJ2-2, with 11 bases matching TRBD1. Looked up from germline, CDR1 is SSHAT and CDR2 is FNYEAQ (reference sequence). J gave up 4 bases and V 7 bases, and 8 bases lay outside the gene matches. CDR3 length equals 16 residues.

The V gene is TRBV7-9, the J gene TRBJ1-4; a possible D gene is TRBD1 (6 bases). V lost 5 bases and J lost 8, with 15 bases in between. The CDR3 is 14 residues long. The germline CDR1 and CDR2 sequences are SEHNR and FQNEAQ (reference sequence). CDR3 sequence: CASSPARGREKLFF. CDR3 DNA sequence: TGTGCCAGCAGCCCCGCGCGGGGGCGCGAAAAACTGTTTTTT.